Presented here are 27 T cell receptor beta chains from one specimen sequenced in a study of blood T cell repertoires in COVID-19. The assay was immunoSEQ multiplex PCR, and TCRdb's table has in-frame clones only and misses some. The sample lists about 270,000 clones, roughly 90% occurring once. The sequencing sample was made of PBMCs or T cells enriched from blood (not recorded which). The source is a middle-aged man who had been exposed to COVID-19.

V usage is TRBV3-1 (or the pseudogene TRBV3-2) and J usage is TRBJ2-7, with TRBD2 matching 8 bases. The CDR3 consists of 14 residues. Germline trimming cut 4 bases from V and 2 bases from J; bases unmatched to any gene: 4. Germline CDR1 LGHDT, CDR2 YNNKEL (reference sequence). The CDR3 protein is CASSPLAAAYEQYF. CDR3 bases: TGTGCCAGCAGCCCACTAGCGGCAGCCTACGAGCAGTACTTC.

The rearrangement joins TRBV28 to TRBJ2-7; 7 positions agree with TRBD1. V dropped 5 bases and J dropped 2; count of bases not matched to a gene: 12. The CDR3 has 16 amino acids. Per germline, CDR1 MDHEN and CDR2 SYDVKM. Written as DNA, the CDR3 is TGTGCCAGCAGTCCCCAGGGGGAACTGGCTGCCTACGAGCAGTACTTC. Protein sequence: CASSPQGELAAYEQYF.

This chain links TRBV25-1 with TRBJ1-2; 7 positions match TRBD1. Germline CDR1 and CDR2: MGHDK and SYGVNS. V was clipped by 2 bases and J by 4 bases; unmatched bases: 7. The CDR3 is 15 residues long. The CDR3 DNA sequence: TGTGCCAGCAGTGAAGGGACAGCCACGACCTATGGCTACACCTTC. It is translated as CASSEGTATTYGYTF.

This clone has ten or more counts. V and J are TRBV5-1 and TRBJ1-1; tentative D call: TRBD1 (5 bases). The germline CDR1 and CDR2 sequences are SGHRS and YFSETQ. V shed 3 bases and J shed 4 bases, with 16 bases lying between them. CDR3 length: 15 amino acids. CDR3 protein: CASSSTGHRSTEAFF. The CDR3 DNA sequence: TGCGCCAGCAGCTCTACTGGACATAGAAGCACTGAAGCTTTCTTT.

This chain links TRBV10-1 with TRBJ2-1; 13 bases line up with TRBD2. CDR3 size: 20 residues. Germline V gene lookup returns CDR1 WNHNN and CDR2 SYGVQD (reference sequence). Losses at the gene ends were 6 bases for V and 0 bases for J; bases not matched to a gene: 14. The CDR3 coding sequence is TGCGCCAGCAGCACCTTACCAGGGACTAGCGGGGAAAGCTCCTACAATGAGCAGTTCTTC. Protein product: CASSTLPGTSGESSYNEQFF.

This sequence joins TRBV18 and TRBJ2-7; D gene unclear. Germline V lookup: CDR1 KGHSH, CDR2 LQKENI. V gave up 3 bases and J gave up 3 bases, with 9 bases separating them. The CDR3 contains 13 residues. This CDR3 reads CASSPGNSYEQYF. The CDR3 bases are TGTGCCAGCTCACCTGGTAACAGCTACGAGCAGTACTTC.

The chain recombines TRBV7-9 with TRBJ1-4; D is possibly TRBD1 (6 bases). From germline, CDR1 is SEHNR and CDR2 FQNEAQ (reference sequence). The CDR3 loop spans 18 amino acids. V was pared by 4 bases and J by 3 bases, with 21 bases between. CDR3 coding DNA: TGTGCCAGCAGCTCCCGGACAGCAGCGGTAGGGGCTAATGAAAAACTGTTTTTT. Protein: CASSSRTAAVGANEKLFF.

The V gene is TRBV4-1, the J gene TRBJ1-2, with D hard to call. This CDR3 is built from 13 residues. V lost 1 base to trimming and J lost 3 bases, with 6 bases between them. Germline lookup yields CDR1 MGHRA and CDR2 YSYEKL. CDR3: CASSQGGYYGYTF. CDR3 DNA: TGCGCCAGCAGCCAAGGAGGGTACTATGGCTACACCTTC.

The rearrangement uses TRBV27 and TRBJ1-4; D uncertain. CDR1 MNHEY and CDR2 SMNVEV come from the germline V gene (reference sequence). The CDR3 length is 14 residues. Trimming stripped 4 bases from V and 6 bases from J, with 12 bases between. The CDR3: CASSSDRRDEKLFF. DNA for the CDR3: TGTGCCAGCAGTTCGGACCGGAGGGATGAAAAACTGTTTTTT.

The chain couples TRBV19 to TRBJ1-1, with a weak D call TRBD1 (5 bases). CDR3 length: 12 residues. Trimming cost V 5 bases and J 6 bases, with 10 bases left between them. CDR1 LNHDA and CDR2 SQIVND come from the germline V gene (reference sequence). CDR3 coding DNA: TGTGCCAGTAGTTCAGGGTTGCCTGAAGCTTTCTTT. Translated: CASSSGLPEAFF.

The V gene is TRBV6-5, the J gene TRBJ1-2, with unresolved D. The CDR3 totals 15 residues. The germline V gene encodes CDR1 MNHEY and CDR2 SVGAGI. With 11 bases removed from V and 6 bases from J, the gap between germline ends came to 25 bases. In DNA, the CDR3 is TGTGCCGTGTTCGGCGGCCGATCCCCTCCTGATGGCTACACCTTC. It yields the protein CAVFGGRSPPDGYTF.

The chain recombines TRBV11-3 with TRBJ2-2; 8 nucleotides line up with TRBD1. Germline values: CDR1 SGHNT, CDR2 YENEEA. V was clipped by 6 bases and J by 2 bases; unmatched bases: 8. CDR3 length: 16 residues. CDR3 nucleotide sequence: TGTGCCAGCAGGGGGCAGGGGGCCGTTAACACCGGGGAGCTGTTTTTT. Amino acid sequence: CASRGQGAVNTGELFF.

This sequence joins TRBV5-1 and TRBJ1-1; D is perhaps TRBD1 (6 bases). Germline CDR1 and CDR2: SGHRS and YFSETQ. The CDR3 is made up of 14 amino acids. Deletions cut 3 bases from V and 1 base from J, with 10 bases between. This CDR3 reads CASSWTTGNTEAFF. In nucleotides, the CDR3 is TGCGCCAGCAGCTGGACGACAGGGAACACTGAAGCTTTCTTT.

The table lists this clone with a count of one. This chain links TRBV21-1 with TRBJ1-4; the listed D gene, TRBD1, was not tested against the DNA. TRBV21-1 corresponds to a pseudogene. CDR3 size: 15 residues. The CDR3, as DNA: TGTGCCAGATGCGAAGGGGTTGACCTCTATGAAAAACTGTTTTTT. Translation: CARCEGVDLYEKLFF.

This chain connects TRBV11-2 to TRBJ2-7; 9 bases are shared with TRBD2. Per germline, CDR1 SGHAT and CDR2 FQNNGV. J lost 6 bases, V lost 3 bases, and 9 bases had no gene match. This CDR3 region has 15 residues. In DNA form, the CDR3 reads TGTGCCAGCAGCTTCCGTAGCGGGAGTTCGTTCGAGCAGTACTTC. It translates to CASSFRSGSSFEQYF.

This clone turned up a few times. This chain joins TRBV7-2 and TRBJ2-7; possible D gene TRBD2, 5 bases. The germline V and J ends were trimmed by 8 bases and 5 bases, with 19 bases remaining between them. Germline V gives CDR1 SGHTA, CDR2 FQGNSA. The CDR3 sequence is 14 residues long. The chain's CDR3 is CASGLRGSTDEQYF. DNA for the CDR3: TGTGCCAGCGGATTACGGGGATCCACTGACGAGCAGTACTTC.

The V gene is TRBV18, the J gene TRBJ2-3; 9 nucleotides align to TRBD1. The CDR3 contains 15 residues. Losses at the gene ends were 3 bases for V and 6 bases for J; bases not matched to a gene: 7. CDR1 is KGHSH and CDR2 is LQKENI in the germline V gene. CDR3 in amino acids: CASSPGTGMLDTQYF. The CDR3 DNA follows: TGTGCCAGCTCACCCGGGACAGGGATGTTGGATACGCAGTATTTT.

The chain employs TRBV28 and TRBJ2-7, with D maybe TRBD1 (6 bases). The CDR3 has 14 residues. V dropped 11 bases and J dropped 7 bases, with 24 bases sitting between them. In germline, CDR1 is MDHEN, CDR2 SYDVKM. The CDR3 bases are TGTGCCGGGCGGCCACAGGGCCCCACAGGGGAGCAGTACTTC. This codes for CAGRPQGPTGEQYF. Filled out from reference TRBV28 and TRBJ2-7, the complete variable domain reads DVKVTQSSRYLVKRTGEKVFLECVQDMDHENMFWYRQDPGLGLRLIYFSYDVKMKEKGDIPEGYSVSREKKERFSLILESASTNQTSMYLCAGRPQGPTGEQYFGPGTRLTVT.

Regarding this clone: The DNA is omitted, as the CDR3 cannot be located on it reliably, and the CDR3 follows TCRdb's listing. The chain is built from TRBV27 and TRBJ1-5. CDR1 is MNHEY, CDR2 SMNVEV, per germline (reference sequence). From its first to its last residue, the CDR3 has 17 amino acids. CDR3 amino acids: CASSLIFGPGSNQPQHF.

This chain connects TRBV9 to TRBJ2-1, with 7 bases that match TRBD2. Looked up from germline, CDR1 is SGDLS and CDR2 is YYNGEE. Trimming took 0 bases from V and 0 from J; bases not matched to a gene: 6. This CDR3 comprises 17 residues. CDR3 nucleotide sequence: TGTGCCAGCAGCGTAGTATGGGGCGGGAGCTCCTACAATGAGCAGTTCTTC. This translates into CASSVVWGGSSYNEQFF.

CDR3 nucleotides: TGTGCCAGCAGTTACTCGGGGGGATATGGCTACACCTTC. The encoded protein is CASSYSGGYGYTF. The chain couples TRBV6-5 to TRBJ1-2; D might be TRBD1 (5 bases). Trimming took off 0 bases at V and 5 bases at J, with 7 bases between the two ends. The CDR3 runs to 13 residues. Germline values: CDR1 MNHEY, CDR2 SVGAGI.

The V and J genes are TRBV13 and TRBJ2-3; D is possibly TRBD2 (5 bases). The CDR3 is made up of 14 amino acids. V gave up 4 bases and J gave up 3 bases, with 11 bases separating them. Germline V gives CDR1 PRHDT, CDR2 FYEKMQ (reference sequence). This CDR3 reads CASSSPSSTDTQYF. CDR3 DNA: TGTGCCAGCAGCTCCCCTAGCTCGACAGATACGCAGTATTTT. The whole variable domain, filled in from reference TRBV13 and TRBJ2-3, reads AAGVIQSPRHLIKEKRETATLKCYPIPRHDTVYWYQQGPGQDPQFLISFYEKMQSDKGSIPDRFSAQQFSDYHSELNMSSLELGDSALYFCASSSPSSTDTQYFGPGTRLTVL.

This clone was observed once. The V gene is TRBV12-3 or TRBV12-4, the J gene TRBJ1-2, with 7 bases identical to TRBD1. J gave up 8 bases and V 1 base, and 4 bases lay outside the gene matches. CDR3 size: 13 residues. CDR3 loop: CASSLEGAGGYTF. As DNA, the CDR3 is TGTGCCAGCAGTTTAGAGGGGGCTGGGGGCTACACCTTC.

This clone was counted between two and nine times. This chain uses TRBV19 with TRBJ1-5, with a possible D match to TRBD1 (5 bases). The CDR3 covers 14 residues. CDR1 is LNHDA, CDR2 SQIVND, per germline (reference sequence). Trimming cost V 7 bases and J 4 bases, with 14 bases left between them. Written as DNA, the CDR3 is TGTGCCAGTAATACGGGACTGGAGAATCAGCCCCAGCATTTT. Its translation is CASNTGLENQPQHF.

The chain carries TRBV4-3 and TRBJ1-1; D is unclear. Trimming left V 0 bases short and J 2 bases short, with 10 bases between. The CDR3 is 15 amino acids. Germline V gene sequence: CDR1 LGHNA, CDR2 YSLEER. The CDR3 spells CASSQDPQPNTEAFF. In nucleotides, the CDR3 is TGCGCCAGCAGCCAAGATCCACAGCCTAACACTGAAGCTTTCTTT.

This clone was seen a single time. The J gene is TRBJ2-1, the V gene TRBV19, with 8 bases that match TRBD1. V shed 6 bases, J shed 6 bases, and the junction held 10 bases outside the gene matches. The CDR3 has 15 amino acids. Germline V lookup: CDR1 LNHDA, CDR2 SQIVND (reference sequence). CDR3 sequence (DNA): TGTGCCAGTAGCCCGGACAGGGTTGGACGCAATGAGCAGTTCTTC. Translated, it gives CASSPDRVGRNEQFF.

The chain links TRBV2 to TRBJ1-4; TRBD1 might be the D (5 bases). This CDR3 is 15 amino acids long. In germline, CDR1 is SNHLY, CDR2 FYNNEI. Deletions cut 6 bases from V and 0 bases from J, with 11 bases between. The CDR3 DNA follows: TGTGCCAGCAGGATCGCACAGGCAACTAATGAAAAACTGTTTTTT. Translated: CASRIAQATNEKLFF.